Listed below are T cell receptor beta chains from one sample, sequenced in a study of Ad26.COV2.S vaccination and SARS-CoV-2 variants. Libraries were prepared by immunoSEQ multiplex PCR; TCRdb keeps only in-frame clonotypes and omits some of them. The sample yields around 450,000 clones, 75% to 90% seen once. The sample consisted of peripheral blood, taken in a trial of Ad26.COV2.S vaccine versus placebo. The receptors shown here come from a person between 18 and 59 years old who received the Ad26.COV2.S COVID-19 vaccine or a placebo. Each CDR3 is given with its conserved first and last residue. The D gene is left open where the match is weak. Some rows mark clone size as missing; the rest say once, few, many or name a class of expanded clone.

V	D	size	J	CDR3	DNA
TRBV7-3	TRBD1	.	TRBJ2-2	CASSSKGQGSTGELFF	TGTGCCAGCAGCTCGAAAGGACAGGGTAGCACCGGGGAGCTGTTTTTT
TRBV7-2	.	.	TRBJ2-1	CASSFWSSYNEQFF	TGTGCCAGCAGCTTCTGGAGCTCCTACAATGAGCAGTTCTTC
TRBV9	TRBD2	.	TRBJ2-2	CASSVRLAGVTGELFF	TGTGCCAGCAGCGTACGCCTAGCGGGAGTCACCGGGGAGCTGTTTTTT
TRBV9	TRBD1	.	TRBJ2-5	CASSGQGDRGETQYF	TGTGCCAGCAGCGGGCAAGGGGACAGGGGAGAGACCCAGTACTTC
TRBV24-1	TRBD2	.	TRBJ2-1	CATSDLTSGSSYNEQFF	TGTGCCACCAGTGACTTGACTAGCGGGAGTTCCTACAATGAGCAGTTCTTC
TRBV7-6	.	.	TRBJ1-1	CASSTTGGTEAFF	TGTGCCAGCAGCACGACAGGCGGCACTGAAGCTTTCTTT
TRBV11-3	.	.	TRBJ2-3	CASSLGGGGTDTQYF	TGTGCCAGCAGCTTGGGTGGGGGTGGCACAGATACGCAGTATTTT
TRBV2	.	.	TRBJ1-6	CASAGTNSPLHF	TGTGCCAGCGCTGGTACGAATTCACCCCTCCACTTT
TRBV6-5	TRBD1	.	TRBJ1-4	CASTTGTGGGEKLFF	TGTGCCAGCACCACCGGGACAGGGGGAGGGGAAAAACTGTTTTTT
TRBV3-1/TRBV3-2	.	once	TRBJ2-5	CASSGAYPRVQETQYF	TGTGCCAGCAGCGGGGCCTACCCCCGCGTCCAAGAGACCCAGTACTTC
TRBV4-3	TRBD1	.	TRBJ2-2	CASSQVGTGRNTGELFF	TGCGCCAGCAGCCAAGTTGGGACAGGGAGGAACACCGGGGAGCTGTTTTTT
TRBV11-2	.	.	TRBJ2-4	CASSQVRGLNIQYF	TGTGCCAGCAGCCAAGTCCGGGGATTAAACATTCAGTACTTC
TRBV27	.	.	TRBJ2-3	CASSAVSVTGDTQYF	TGTGCCAGCAGTGCCGTTTCCGTCACGGGAGATACGCAGTATTTT
TRBV13	.	once	TRBJ1-1	CASSSGEEVAFF	TGTGCCAGCAGCTCAGGGGAGGAGGTAGCTTTCTTT
TRBV3-1/TRBV3-2	.	.	TRBJ2-3	CASSQDLAPSTDTQYF	TGTGCCAGCAGCCAAGACCTAGCGCCTAGCACAGATACGCAGTATTTT
TRBV9	.	.	TRBJ2-3	CASSVGSHTDTQYF	TGTGCCAGCAGCGTAGGAAGCCACACAGATACGCAGTATTTT
TRBV5-4	.	.	TRBJ2-5	CASSLGGASGTQYF	TGTGCCAGCAGCTTGGGTGGGGCCTCAGGGACCCAGTACTTC
TRBV11-3	.	.	TRBJ2-3	CASSGPTLGLRTDTQYF	TGTGCCAGCAGCGGCCCCACTCTGGGTCTTAGAACGGATACGCAGTATTTT
TRBV6-4	.	.	TRBJ2-3	CASSDNADTQYF	TGTGCCAGCAGTGACAACGCGGATACGCAGTATTTT
TRBV2	TRBD2	.	TRBJ2-4	CASTSLGGSGENIQYF	TGTGCCAGCACCTCCCTGGGGGGGTCGGGTGAAAACATTCAGTACTTC
TRBV4-1	.	.	TRBJ2-1	CASSHYGTFGYNEQFF	TGCGCCAGCAGCCATTACGGGACATTCGGCTACAATGAGCAGTTCTTC
TRBV10-3	TRBD2	.	TRBJ2-3	CAINPGTSGGAGADTQYF	TGTGCCATCAACCCAGGGACTAGCGGGGGGGCCGGGGCAGATACGCAGTATTTT
TRBV20-1	.	.	TRBJ1-5	CSASWGVNQPQHF	TGCAGTGCTAGTTGGGGTGTCAATCAGCCCCAGCATTTT
TRBV7-2	.	.	TRBJ2-4	CASSSLPLGAKNIQYF	TGTGCCAGCAGCTCCCTACCACTCGGGGCCAAAAACATTCAGTACTTC
TRBV25-1	TRBD1	.	TRBJ1-1	CASSEPGQGDTEAFF	TGTGCCAGCAGTGAACCAGGACAGGGTGACACTGAAGCTTTCTTT
TRBV4-3	.	.	TRBJ2-2	CASSQLLWAPGELFF	TGCGCCAGCAGCCAATTACTTTGGGCACCCGGGGAGCTGTTTTTT